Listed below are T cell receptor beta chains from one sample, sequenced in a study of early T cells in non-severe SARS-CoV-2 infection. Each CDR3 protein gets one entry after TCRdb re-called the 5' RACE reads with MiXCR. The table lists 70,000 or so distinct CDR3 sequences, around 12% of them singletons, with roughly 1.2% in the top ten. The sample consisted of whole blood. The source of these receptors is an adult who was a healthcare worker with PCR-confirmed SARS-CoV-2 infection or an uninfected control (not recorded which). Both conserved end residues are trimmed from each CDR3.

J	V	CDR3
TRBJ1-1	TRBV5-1	ASSSGMENTEAF
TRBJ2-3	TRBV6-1	ASSETGAGDTQY
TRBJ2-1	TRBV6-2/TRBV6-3	ASRAGVIEQF
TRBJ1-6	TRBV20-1	SAHLGGGNGSPLH
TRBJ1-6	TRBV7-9	ASSPTGQGLNSPLH
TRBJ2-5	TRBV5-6	ASSSTQVGETQY
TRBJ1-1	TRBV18	ASSPGTQNTEAF
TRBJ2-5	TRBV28	ASRTFLAGGETQY
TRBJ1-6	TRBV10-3	AIKTGLDSPLH
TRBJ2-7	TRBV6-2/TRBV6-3	ASSRLPGQGAEQY
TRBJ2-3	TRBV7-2	ASSPRIHTDTQY
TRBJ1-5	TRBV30	AWSEKSSGFNQPQH
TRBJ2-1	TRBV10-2	ASSEGSSYNEQF
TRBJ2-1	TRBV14	ASRRTLAGSYNEQF
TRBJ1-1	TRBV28	ASSPPWTEAF
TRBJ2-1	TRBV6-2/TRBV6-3	ASTLPRGEQF
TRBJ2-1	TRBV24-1	ATSDPRTGRDEQF
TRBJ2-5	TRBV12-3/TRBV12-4	ASSLAIAGRGETQY
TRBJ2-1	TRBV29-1	SSLVGGPDEQF
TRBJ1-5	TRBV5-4	ASSTHPRDQPQH
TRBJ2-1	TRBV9	ASSLRYVSGGENYNEQF
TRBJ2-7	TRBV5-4	ASSSGGTYEQY
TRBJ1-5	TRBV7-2	ASRLTGNQPQH
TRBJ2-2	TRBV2	ASKDGRSHRVGGTGELF
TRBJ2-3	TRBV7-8	ASSLVIIAGASTDTQY
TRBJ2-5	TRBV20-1	SARVANLIAQETQY
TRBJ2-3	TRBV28	ASSLSFLRGRFDTQY
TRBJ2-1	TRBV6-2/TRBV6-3	ASNPDRTALDNEQF
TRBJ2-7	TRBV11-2	ASSLRKSGGFSTYEQY
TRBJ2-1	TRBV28	ASSLAEKQF
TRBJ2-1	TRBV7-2	ASSPHRDNEQF
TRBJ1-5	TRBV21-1	ASSKATNRFNQPQH
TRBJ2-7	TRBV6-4	ASSEVAGLGYEQY
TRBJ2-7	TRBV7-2	ASSLQQNSYEQY
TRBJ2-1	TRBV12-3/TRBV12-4	ASSFLQNEQF
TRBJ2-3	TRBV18	ASSIITDTQY
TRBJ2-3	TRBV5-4	ASSLEAGGATDTQY
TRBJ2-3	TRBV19	ASSILAGGQDTQY
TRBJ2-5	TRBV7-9	ASNGSGEETQY
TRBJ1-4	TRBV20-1	SARDLKGTDNEKLF
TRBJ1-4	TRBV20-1	SASHGTLLSANEKLF
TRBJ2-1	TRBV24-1	ATSEPNINEQF
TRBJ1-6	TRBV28	ASSSPGPSLTRSYNSPLH
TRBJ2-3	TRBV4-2	ASSQEGGGVTDTQY
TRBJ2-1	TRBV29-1	SVDSREAPYNEQF